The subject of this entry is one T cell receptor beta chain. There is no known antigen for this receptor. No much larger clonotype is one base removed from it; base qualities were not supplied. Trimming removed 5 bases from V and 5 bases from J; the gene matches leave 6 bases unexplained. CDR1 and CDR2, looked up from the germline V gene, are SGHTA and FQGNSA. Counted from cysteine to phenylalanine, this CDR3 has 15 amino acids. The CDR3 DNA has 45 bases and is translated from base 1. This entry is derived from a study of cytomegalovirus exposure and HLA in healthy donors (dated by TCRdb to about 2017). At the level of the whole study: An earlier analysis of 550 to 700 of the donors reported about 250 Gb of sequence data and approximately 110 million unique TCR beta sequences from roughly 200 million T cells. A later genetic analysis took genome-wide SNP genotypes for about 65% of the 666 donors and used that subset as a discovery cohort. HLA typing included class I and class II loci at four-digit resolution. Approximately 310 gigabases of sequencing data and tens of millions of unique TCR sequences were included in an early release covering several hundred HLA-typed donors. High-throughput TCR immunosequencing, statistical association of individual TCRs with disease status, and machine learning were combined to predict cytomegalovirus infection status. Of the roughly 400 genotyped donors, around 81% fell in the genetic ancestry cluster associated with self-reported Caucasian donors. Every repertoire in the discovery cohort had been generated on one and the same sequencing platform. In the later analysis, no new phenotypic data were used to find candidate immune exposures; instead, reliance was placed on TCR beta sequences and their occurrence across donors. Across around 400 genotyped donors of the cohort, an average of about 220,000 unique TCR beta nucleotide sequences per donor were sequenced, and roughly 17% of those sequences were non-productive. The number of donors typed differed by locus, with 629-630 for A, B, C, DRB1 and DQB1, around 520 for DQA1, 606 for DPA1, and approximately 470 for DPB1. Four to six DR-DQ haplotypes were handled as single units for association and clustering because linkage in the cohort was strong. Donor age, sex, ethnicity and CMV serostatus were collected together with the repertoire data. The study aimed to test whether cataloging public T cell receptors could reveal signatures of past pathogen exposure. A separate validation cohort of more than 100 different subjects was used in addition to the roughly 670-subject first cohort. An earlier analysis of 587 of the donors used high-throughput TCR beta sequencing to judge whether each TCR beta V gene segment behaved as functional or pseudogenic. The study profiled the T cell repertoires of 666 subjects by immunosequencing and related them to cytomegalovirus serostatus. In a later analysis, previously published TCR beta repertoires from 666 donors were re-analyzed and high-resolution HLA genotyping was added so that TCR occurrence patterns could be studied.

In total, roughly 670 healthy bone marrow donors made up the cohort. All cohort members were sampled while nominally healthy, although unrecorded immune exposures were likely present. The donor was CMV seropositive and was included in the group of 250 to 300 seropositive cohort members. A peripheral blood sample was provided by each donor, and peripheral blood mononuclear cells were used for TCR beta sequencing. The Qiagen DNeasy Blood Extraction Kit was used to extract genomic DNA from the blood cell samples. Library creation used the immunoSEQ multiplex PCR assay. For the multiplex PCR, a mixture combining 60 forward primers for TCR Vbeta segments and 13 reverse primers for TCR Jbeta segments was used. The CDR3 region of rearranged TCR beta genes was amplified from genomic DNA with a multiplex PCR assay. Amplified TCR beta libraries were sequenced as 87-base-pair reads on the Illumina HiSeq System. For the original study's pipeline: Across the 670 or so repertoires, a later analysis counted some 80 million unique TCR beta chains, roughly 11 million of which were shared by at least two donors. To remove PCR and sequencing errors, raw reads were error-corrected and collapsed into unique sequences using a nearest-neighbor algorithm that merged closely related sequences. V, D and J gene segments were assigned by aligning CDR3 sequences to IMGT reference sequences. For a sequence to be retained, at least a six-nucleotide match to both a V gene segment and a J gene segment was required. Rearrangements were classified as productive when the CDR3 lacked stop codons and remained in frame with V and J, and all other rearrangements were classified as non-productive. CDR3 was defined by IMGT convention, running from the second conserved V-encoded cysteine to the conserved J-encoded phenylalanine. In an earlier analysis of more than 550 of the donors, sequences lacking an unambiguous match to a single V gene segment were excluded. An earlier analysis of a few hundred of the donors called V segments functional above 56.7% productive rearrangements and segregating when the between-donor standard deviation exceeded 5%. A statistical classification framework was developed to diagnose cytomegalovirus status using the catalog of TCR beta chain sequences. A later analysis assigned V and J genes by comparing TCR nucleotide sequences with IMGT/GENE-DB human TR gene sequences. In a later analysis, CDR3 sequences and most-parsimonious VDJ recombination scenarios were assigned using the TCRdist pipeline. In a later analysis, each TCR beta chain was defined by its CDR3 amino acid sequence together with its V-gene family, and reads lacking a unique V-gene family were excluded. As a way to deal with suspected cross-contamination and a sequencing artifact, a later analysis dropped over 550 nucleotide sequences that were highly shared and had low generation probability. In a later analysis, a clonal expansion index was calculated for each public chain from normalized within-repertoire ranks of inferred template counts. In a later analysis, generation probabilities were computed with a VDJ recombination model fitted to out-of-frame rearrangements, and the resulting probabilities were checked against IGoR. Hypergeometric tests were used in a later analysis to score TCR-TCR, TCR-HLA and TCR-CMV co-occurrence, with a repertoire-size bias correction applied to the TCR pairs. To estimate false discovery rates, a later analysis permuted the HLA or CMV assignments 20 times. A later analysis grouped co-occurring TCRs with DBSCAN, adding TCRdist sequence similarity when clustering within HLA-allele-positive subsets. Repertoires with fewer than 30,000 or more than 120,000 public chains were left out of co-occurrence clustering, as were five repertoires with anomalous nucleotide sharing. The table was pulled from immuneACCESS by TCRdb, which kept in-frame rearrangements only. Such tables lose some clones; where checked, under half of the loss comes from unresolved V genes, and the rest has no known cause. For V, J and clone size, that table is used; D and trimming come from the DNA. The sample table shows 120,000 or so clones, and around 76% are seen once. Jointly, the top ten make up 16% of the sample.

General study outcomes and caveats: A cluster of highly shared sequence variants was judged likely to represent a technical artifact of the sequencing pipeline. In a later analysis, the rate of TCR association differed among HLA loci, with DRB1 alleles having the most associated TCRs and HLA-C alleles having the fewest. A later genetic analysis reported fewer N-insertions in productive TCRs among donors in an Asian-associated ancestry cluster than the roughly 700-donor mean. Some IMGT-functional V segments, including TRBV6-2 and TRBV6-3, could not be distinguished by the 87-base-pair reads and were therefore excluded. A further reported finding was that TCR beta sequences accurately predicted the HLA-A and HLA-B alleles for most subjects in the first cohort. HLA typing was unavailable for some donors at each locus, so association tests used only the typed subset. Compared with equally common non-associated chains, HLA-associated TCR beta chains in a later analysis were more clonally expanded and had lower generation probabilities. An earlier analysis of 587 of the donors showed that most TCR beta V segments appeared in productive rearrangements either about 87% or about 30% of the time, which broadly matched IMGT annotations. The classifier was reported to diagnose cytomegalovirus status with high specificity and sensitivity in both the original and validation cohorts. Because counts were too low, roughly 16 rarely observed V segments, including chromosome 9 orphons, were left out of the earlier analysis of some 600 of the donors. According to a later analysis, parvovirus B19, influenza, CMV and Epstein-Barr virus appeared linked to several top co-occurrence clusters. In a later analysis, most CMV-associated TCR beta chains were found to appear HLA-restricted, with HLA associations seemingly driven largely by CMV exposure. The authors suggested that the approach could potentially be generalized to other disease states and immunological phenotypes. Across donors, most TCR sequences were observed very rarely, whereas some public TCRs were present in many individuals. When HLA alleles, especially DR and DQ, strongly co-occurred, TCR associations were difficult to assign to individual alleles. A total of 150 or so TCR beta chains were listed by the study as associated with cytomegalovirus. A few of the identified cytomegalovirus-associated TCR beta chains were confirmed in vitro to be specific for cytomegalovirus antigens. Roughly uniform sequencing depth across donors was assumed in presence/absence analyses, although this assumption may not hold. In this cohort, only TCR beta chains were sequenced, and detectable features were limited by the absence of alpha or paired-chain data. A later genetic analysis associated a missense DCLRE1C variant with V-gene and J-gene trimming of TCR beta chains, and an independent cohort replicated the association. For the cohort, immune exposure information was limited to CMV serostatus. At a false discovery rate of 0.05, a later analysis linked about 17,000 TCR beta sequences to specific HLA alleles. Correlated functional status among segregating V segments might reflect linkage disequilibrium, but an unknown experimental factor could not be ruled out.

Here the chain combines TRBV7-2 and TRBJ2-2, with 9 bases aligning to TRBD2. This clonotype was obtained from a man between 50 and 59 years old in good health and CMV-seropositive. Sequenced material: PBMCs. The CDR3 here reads CASSISGGGTGELFF. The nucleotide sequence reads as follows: TGTGCCAGCAGCATTAGCGGGGGAGGGACCGGGGAGCTGTTTTTT.